This T cell receptor beta chain was recorded in a study of blood T cell repertoires in COVID-19. As for the study in general: Acute-phase and convalescent COVID-19 samples originated in the United States, Italy and Spain. Sample material is recorded as cDNA or gDNA derived from T cells, B-cell-depleted T cells, or PBMCs.

With V trimmed by 3 bases and J by 3 bases, 5 bases remained unmatched. CDR1 is MNHNS and CDR2 is SASEGT in the germline V gene. The CDR3 totals 15 residues. Original analysis: Researchers report that nucleated cell counts were estimated from reference gene primer amplification. Sequenced by immunoSEQ multiplex PCR; TCRdb stores in-frame clones only, minus some. D and trimming were read from the DNA, whereas the V and J calls and clone size are those reported in that table. The data show about 260,000 clones, approximately 84% seen once. The TCR comes from a human donor in a cohort sampled during active COVID-19. The sample comprised peripheral blood. The genes are TRBV6-1 and TRBJ1-5; TRBD1 aligns across 7 bases. The CDR3: CASSESGTANQPQHF. The CDR3 DNA follows: TGTGCCAGCAGTGAGTCCGGGACAGCCAATCAGCCCCAGCATTTT.